The rows below give T cell receptor beta chains drawn from one sample of a study of cytomegalovirus exposure and HLA in healthy donors. Some clones are missing from TCRdb's copy, which holds only in-frame ones; the method was immunoSEQ multiplex PCR. This repertoire shows roughly 100,000 clones, approximately 82% found once; its top ten account for around 8.8%. Sequenced material: PBMCs. These receptors were obtained from a man in his forties in good health and CMV-seropositive. Each CDR3 is given with its conserved first and last residue. D genes are given only for firm matches. Only some rows state a clone size, as once, few, many or a class for expanded clones.

D gene	V gene	clone size	J gene	CDR3 DNA	CDR3 protein
-	TRBV5-1	-	TRBJ1-4	TGCGCCAGCAGCCCTCCTAATGAAAAACTGTTTTTT	CASSPPNEKLFF
TRBD1	TRBV11-2	few	TRBJ2-3	TGTGCCAGCAGCTTAGCCCGGGACAGGGGGAGGGGCACAGATACGCAGTATTTT	CASSLARDRGRGTDTQYF
TRBD1	TRBV18	-	TRBJ2-7	TGTGCCAGCTCACTGGACAGGGGGGGTTACGAGCAGTACTTC	CASSLDRGGYEQYF
-	TRBV7-8	few	TRBJ2-1	TGTGCCAGCAGACCCGACAGCCAAGGTGAGCAGTTCTTC	CASRPDSQGEQFF
-	TRBV7-3	-	TRBJ2-5	TGTGCCAGCAGCCCTTCGGGTCCAGAGACCCAGTACTTC	CASSPSGPETQYF
-	TRBV7-8	few	TRBJ2-5	TGTGCCAGCAGCTTAGGTCCCCGGGACTCGGAGACCCAGTACTTC	CASSLGPRDSETQYF
TRBD2	TRBV9	-	TRBJ2-7	TGTGCCTGCAGCGTAGGGGGGACTAGCGCCTACGAGCAGTACTTC	CACSVGGTSAYEQYF
-	TRBV6-1	-	TRBJ1-2	TGTGCCAGCAGCACAGGGAACTATGGCTACACCTTC	CASSTGNYGYTF
TRBD2	TRBV7-2	few	TRBJ2-5	TGTGCCAGCAGCCCCAGGACTAGCGGGAGGGCCGATGGAAAGACCCAGTACTTC	CASSPRTSGRADGKTQYF
TRBD2	TRBV9	-	TRBJ2-5	TGTGCCAGCAGCACCCGGGGGGCTAGCGGGGATGGAGAGACCCAGTACTTC	CASSTRGASGDGETQYF
-	TRBV5-1	-	TRBJ1-2	TGCGCCAGCAGCTTGGTAAGAAGCGAGGATGGCTACACCTTC	CASSLVRSEDGYTF
-	TRBV6-5	-	TRBJ2-2	TGTGCCAGCAGTTATCGCGGCACCGGGGAGCTGTTTTTT	CASSYRGTGELFF
-	TRBV5-1	once	TRBJ1-1	TGCGCCAGCAGCTTGGCCACTCTGCGGAACACTGAAGCTTTCTTT	CASSLATLRNTEAFF
TRBD2	TRBV11-1	-	TRBJ2-1	TGTGCCAGCAGCTTCCTAGCGGCACTAAGGAATGAGCAGTTCTTC	CASSFLAALRNEQFF
TRBD1	TRBV7-2	-	TRBJ1-6	TGTGCCAGCAGCTTAGAGGGGGCTGGTAATTCACCCCTCCACTTT	CASSLEGAGNSPLHF